One T cell receptor beta chain is described in this entry. This record comes from a study of blood T cell repertoires in COVID-19. About the research overall: The study drew acute and convalescent COVID-19 samples from the United States, Italy and Spain. In each case, the material was cDNA or gDNA derived from T cells, B-cell-depleted T cells, or PBMCs.

Per germline, CDR1 SGHRS and CDR2 YFSETQ. CDR3 size: 17 residues. V was clipped by 0 bases and J by 6 bases; unmatched bases: 8. Original handling: Amplified reference gene primers provided the basis for estimating nucleated cell counts. Clones were sequenced by immunoSEQ multiplex PCR, and TCRdb holds only the in-frame ones, with some missing. V, J and clone size reflect that table, while D and trimming were determined from the DNA. The table shows about half a million clones, with 70% to 90% occurring only once. The rearrangement links TRBV5-1 to TRBJ2-1; 11 bases agree with TRBD2. What was sequenced was peripheral blood. The sequence was collected from a human donor in a cohort sampled during active COVID-19. CDR3 DNA: TGCGCCAGCAGCTTGGACCCCATAGCGGGAGGGGGCAATGAGCAGTTCTTC. This translates into CASSLDPIAGGGNEQFF. The full variable domain, in which reference TRBV5-1 and TRBJ2-1 provide the parts outside the CDR3, is KAGVTQTPRYLIKTRGQQVTLSCSPISGHRSVSWYQQTPGQGLQFLFEYFSETQRNKGNFPGRFSGRQFSNSRSEMNVSTLELGDSALYLCASSLDPIAGGGNEQFFGPGTRLTVL.